A single sample gave rise to the 20 T cell receptor beta chains below, sequenced in a study of cytomegalovirus exposure and HLA in healthy donors. The repertoire was sequenced with immunoSEQ multiplex PCR; TCRdb's copy has only in-frame clones and lacks some. The table shows approximately 210,000 clones, with 70% to 90% occurring only once. The specimen sequenced was PBMCs. These receptors originate from a woman aged 18-35 years in good health and CMV-seronegative.

The chain is built from TRBV28 and TRBJ1-4; 7 nucleotides line up with TRBD1. V shed 6 bases and J 8 bases; nucleotides not matched to a gene: 9. The CDR3 has 14 amino acids. Germline assignment: CDR1 MDHEN and CDR2 SYDVKM. CDR3 sequence: CASRQGTRPEKLFF. Here the CDR3 DNA reads TGTGCCAGCAGACAGGGGACTCGTCCAGAAAAACTGTTTTTT.

The rearrangement uses TRBV2 and TRBJ2-1, with D maybe TRBD2 (5 bases). The CDR3 covers 14 residues. Trimming shortened V by 6 bases and J by 3 bases, and 12 bases separated the two germline ends. The germline gives CDR1 SNHLY, CDR2 FYNNEI. CDR3 DNA sequence: TGTGCCAGCAGGGGTACGGGAATCTACAATGAGCAGTTCTTC. Protein: CASRGTGIYNEQFF.

Regarding this clone: Sequence at one end of the junction differs from germline and may be a read error. The rearrangement joins TRBV7-7 to TRBJ2-7; 7 bases fit TRBD1. Germline V CDR1 and CDR2: SSHAT, FNYEAQ (reference sequence). The CDR3 contains 15 residues. The CDR3 bases are TGTGCTAGCAGCTTATGTGACCGACAGGGTTACGAGCAGTACTTC. It is translated as CASSLCDRQGYEQYF.

Only one count was recorded for this clone. The V gene is TRBV7-3, the J gene TRBJ2-1; possibly TRBD2 for D (5 bases). Trimming took off 1 base at V and 0 bases at J, with 22 bases between the two ends. The CDR3 is 20 residues long. Germline lookup yields CDR1 SGHTA and CDR2 FQGTGA. Here the CDR3 reads CASSLRGPAASILSYNEQFF. In nucleotides, the CDR3 is TGTGCCAGCAGCTTAAGGGGTCCAGCGGCTAGCATTCTCTCCTACAATGAGCAGTTCTTC.

About this clone: Germline is not matched at one junction end, which may reflect a read error. V and J are TRBV7-9 and TRBJ1-1; the D gene is possibly TRBD1 (6 bases). This CDR3 comprises 14 residues. Per the germline V gene, CDR1 is SEHNR and CDR2 is FQNEAQ (reference sequence). The CDR3 DNA reads TGTGCCAGCAGCGGAACAGGGCGAAATTTGCGCCTTCTTTTC. This gives the protein CASSGTGRNLRLLF.

The chain is built from TRBV5-1 and TRBJ2-2; possibly TRBD1 for D (6 bases). Trimming took off 5 bases at V and 0 bases at J, with 11 bases between the two ends. The CDR3 contains 15 residues. CDR1 and CDR2 (germline): SGHRS, YFSETQ. This CDR3 reads CASRPGTTNTGELFF. The CDR3 DNA reads TGCGCCAGCAGGCCCGGGACAACGAACACCGGGGAGCTGTTTTTT.

The chain carries TRBV5-6 and TRBJ2-5, with 7 positions matching TRBD2. CDR3 length: 19 residues. Germline lookup yields CDR1 SGHDT and CDR2 YYEEEE. Trimming took 3 bases from V and 2 from J; bases not matched to a gene: 19. CDR3: CASSWALRGSGLTQETQYF. The CDR3 coding sequence is TGTGCCAGCAGCTGGGCCCTCCGTGGTAGCGGGTTAACTCAAGAGACCCAGTACTTC.

As for this clone: This same CDR3 is encoded by further DNA sequences in the sample. The V gene is TRBV5-1, the J gene TRBJ2-7; 8 bases fit TRBD2. Looked up from germline, CDR1 is SGHRS and CDR2 is YFSETQ. The CDR3 length is 15 residues. V trimming: 4 bases; J trimming: 7 bases; junction bases outside the gene matches: 13. CDR3 amino acids: CASSLRSGGHREQYF. The DNA for the CDR3 is TGCGCCAGCAGCCTACGGAGCGGGGGTCATCGGGAGCAGTACTTC.

J is TRBJ2-7 and V is TRBV9, with TRBD1 matching 10 bases. CDR1 and CDR2 (germline): SGDLS, YYNGEE. The CDR3 has 15 residues. V lost 0 bases and J lost 7; bases outside the gene matches: 7. The CDR3 reads CASSVGGTGDGEQYF. CDR3 in DNA: TGTGCCAGCAGCGTAGGCGGGACAGGGGATGGGGAGCAGTACTTC. The full variable domain, rest sourced from reference TRBV9 and TRBJ2-7, is DSGVTQTPKHLITATGQRVTLRCSPRSGDLSVYWYQQSLDQGLQFLIQYYNGEERAKGNILERFSAQQFPDLHSELNLSSLELGDSALYFCASSVGGTGDGEQYFGPGTRLTVT.

This chain uses TRBV5-4 with TRBJ2-7, with TRBD2 as a possible D gene (5 bases). The CDR3 consists of 14 residues. V was pared by 4 bases and J by 0 bases, with 11 bases between. The germline V gene encodes CDR1 SGHNT and CDR2 YYREEE (reference sequence). CDR3: CASSPGLVSYEQYF. The DNA of the CDR3 is TGTGCCAGCAGCCCCGGACTCGTCTCCTACGAGCAGTACTTC. Supplemented by reference TRBV5-4 and TRBJ2-7, the full variable domain reads ETGVTQSPTHLIKTRGQQVTLRCSSQSGHNTVSWYQQALGQGPQFIFQYYREEENGRGNFPPRFSGLQFPNYSSELNVNALELDDSALYLCASSPGLVSYEQYFGPGTRLTVT.

This clone was seen once. The chain couples TRBV27 to TRBJ2-1; 13 nucleotides align to TRBD2. Per germline, CDR1 MNHEY and CDR2 SMNVEV (reference sequence). There are 17 residues in the CDR3. The V segment lost 5 bases and the J segment 6 bases; nucleotides outside the gene matches: 10. The DNA of the CDR3 is TGTGCCAGCAGTCCCCAACTAGCGGGAGGGCCGTCCAATGAGCAGTTCTTC. Its protein product is CASSPQLAGGPSNEQFF.

The chain uses TRBV5-6 and TRBJ2-1, with D tentatively TRBD2 (7 bases). Germline V gene lookup returns CDR1 SGHDT and CDR2 YYEEEE. The germline V and J ends were trimmed by 6 bases and 4 bases, with 20 bases remaining between them. This CDR3 has 16 residues. The CDR3 here is CASITRGASGYNEQFF. CDR3 in DNA: TGTGCCAGCATCACTCGGGGGGCTAGCGGTTACAATGAGCAGTTCTTC.

The chain is built from TRBV6-5 and TRBJ2-7, with D possibly matching TRBD1 (5 bases). With 6 bases removed from V and 5 bases from J, the gap between germline ends came to 11 bases. The V gene's germline CDR1 is MNHEY and CDR2 SVGAGI. The CDR3 totals 12 residues. CDR3 bases: TGTGCCAGCAGGACAGCTCGCGACGAGCAGTACTTC. It specifies CASRTARDEQYF.

The chain couples TRBV28 to TRBJ1-5, with a possible D match to TRBD1 (5 bases). Germline V gene data show CDR1 as MDHEN and CDR2 as SYDVKM. V shed 6 bases and J shed 6 bases, with 21 bases lying between them. The CDR3 loop spans 16 amino acids. The CDR3 bases are TGTGCCAGCAGCCCCCCCCGGGACTGGATGCTTCAGCCCCAGCATTTT. Protein: CASSPPRDWMLQPQHF.

This clone was found once. V usage is TRBV2 and J usage is TRBJ1-1; D unclear. Germline CDR1 reads SNHLY; CDR2 reads FYNNEI. Deletions cut 5 bases from V and 3 bases from J, with 16 bases between. The CDR3 spans 15 residues. CDR3 nucleotide sequence: TGTGCCAGCAGTCCCTCCTTCACGGACTACACTGAAGCTTTCTTT. This codes for CASSPSFTDYTEAFF. The variable domain in full, completed from reference TRBV2 and TRBJ1-1, reads EPEVTQTPSHQVTQMGQEVILRCVPISNHLYFYWYRQILGQKVEFLVSFYNNEISEKSEIFDDQFSVERPDGSNFTLKIRSTKLEDSAMYFCASSPSFTDYTEAFFGQGTRLTVV.

J is TRBJ2-1 and V is TRBV13, with 7 bases aligning to TRBD1. V dropped 6 bases and J dropped 4; count of bases not matched to a gene: 15. Germline-derived CDR1 and CDR2 are PRHDT and FYEKMQ (reference sequence). The CDR3 has 17 amino acids. This CDR3 reads CASSSSPGTALYNEQFF. CDR3 sequence (DNA): TGTGCCAGCAGTTCTAGTCCCGGGACAGCTCTATACAATGAGCAGTTCTTC.

In this sample, this clone turned up once. This chain links TRBV5-4 with TRBJ2-7; 7 bases line up with TRBD2. Germline V gene lookup returns CDR1 SGHNT and CDR2 YYREEE (reference sequence). The junction had 6 bases not matched to a gene; V was cut back by 2 bases and J by 1 base. This CDR3 is built from 15 residues. In DNA form, the CDR3 reads TGTGCCAGCAGCTTTCCCGGGAGGACGTCCTACGAGCAGTACTTC. Protein: CASSFPGRTSYEQYF. The whole variable domain, remainder taken from reference TRBV5-4 and TRBJ2-7, is ETGVTQSPTHLIKTRGQQVTLRCSSQSGHNTVSWYQQALGQGPQFIFQYYREEENGRGNFPPRFSGLQFPNYSSELNVNALELDDSALYLCASSFPGRTSYEQYFGPGTRLTVT.

V usage is TRBV28 and J usage is TRBJ2-1, with 12 bases aligning to TRBD2. CDR1 is MDHEN and CDR2 is SYDVKM in the germline V gene. CDR3 length: 14 amino acids. CDR3 sequence: CGTSGTSYDNEQFF. CDR3 coding DNA: TGTGGGACTAGCGGGACCAGCTACGACAATGAGCAGTTCTTC.

The gene calls are TRBV5-1 and TRBJ2-7; 9 bases are a match to TRBD2. Germline CDR1 reads SGHRS; CDR2 reads YFSETQ. The CDR3 has 15 residues. V was pared by 5 bases and J by 5 bases, with 11 bases of the junction left unmatched. CDR3 sequence reads: CASSRAGGWADEQYF. The CDR3 nucleotides read TGCGCCAGCAGTCGAGCGGGAGGCTGGGCCGACGAGCAGTACTTC.

The gene calls are TRBV30 and TRBJ1-2, with D possibly TRBD1 on 6 matching bases. The germline CDR1 and CDR2 sequences are GTSNPN and SVGIG (reference sequence). V was clipped by 0 bases and J by 2 bases, with 13 bases between them. This CDR3 comprises 15 residues. The CDR3 DNA is TGTGCCTGGAGTGTAACAGGGTGGAGGAACTATGGCTACACCTTC. It specifies CAWSVTGWRNYGYTF. The complete variable domain, with remaining parts taken from reference TRBV30 and TRBJ1-2, reads SQTIHQWPATLVQPVGSPLSLECTVEGTSNPNLYWYRQAAGRGLQLLFYSVGIGQISSEVPQNLSASRPQDRQFILSSKKLLLSDSGFYLCAWSVTGWRNYGYTFGSGTRLTVV.